This is a list of T cell receptor beta chains from one sample in a study of T cells in Graves' hyperthyroidism and ophthalmopathy. A single record per CDR3 protein comes from TCRdb applying MiXCR to the multiplex PCR reads. Of under 250,000 distinct CDR3 sequences listed, about 25% are singletons. The sequenced material came from blood. The receptors were sampled from a woman aged 40 to 55 with Graves' ophthalmopathy. Each CDR3 is given with its conserved first and last residue. The D gene is left open where the match is weak. The size of a clone is reported for some rows only, either as once, few or many, or as a class for expanded clones.

abundance,d_gene,v_gene,j_gene,CDR3aa,CDR3nt
NA,NA,TRBV6-5,TRBJ2-5,CASSYPTQYF,TGTGCCAGCAGCTATCCGACCCAGTACTTC
many,NA,TRBV6-5,TRBJ2-6,CASSSRLFSGANVLTF,TGTGCCAGCAGTTCGCGACTGTTCTCTGGGGCCAACGTCCTGACTTTC
many,NA,TRBV11-2,TRBJ2-4,CASSSGGVAKNIQYF,TGTGCCAGCAGCTCCGGGGGAGTGGCCAAAAACATTCAGTACTTC
many,NA,TRBV6-1,TRBJ2-3,CASSEYDRRYSNQPQYF,TGTGCCAGCAGTGAATACGACAGAAGGTATAGCAATCAGCCCCAGTATTTT
NA,NA,TRBV6-1,TRBJ2-7,CAQNYEQYF,TGTGCCCAGAACTACGAGCAGTACTTC
NA,NA,TRBV12-3/TRBV12-4,TRBJ2-7,CVSSYGLSTSHEQYF,TGTGTCAGCAGTTACGGCCTGTCTACAAGCCACGAGCAGTACTTC
NA,NA,TRBV11-2,TRBJ1-1,CASSSSWGQLNTEAFF,TGTGCCAGCAGCTCCAGCTGGGGGCAGTTGAACACTGAAGCTTTCTTT
NA,NA,TRBV12-3/TRBV12-4,TRBJ2-7,CASSFTYPSYEQYF,TGTGCCAGCAGTTTTACCTATCCCTCCTACGAGCAGTACTTC
once,TRBD1,TRBV24-1,TRBJ1-2,CATSKATTGLDGYTF,TGTGCCACCAGTAAAGCCACGACAGGGTTAGATGGCTACACCTTC
many,TRBD1,TRBV5-1,TRBJ1-1,CASSFLTQGVQNTEAFF,TGCGCCAGCAGCTTTCTCACGCAGGGGGTCCAGAACACTGAAGCTTTCTTT